The sequence of this T cell receptor (beta chain) was determined in a study of T cells in narcolepsy. Germline CDR1 is SGHKS and CDR2 is YYEKEE (reference sequence). CDR3 length: 16 amino acids. V lost 4 bases, J lost 6 bases, and 12 bases stayed unmatched. Libraries were prepared by immunoSEQ multiplex PCR; TCRdb keeps only in-frame clonotypes and omits some of them. The repertoire holds about 34,000 clones, with about 81% as singletons. The receptor was derived from a human donor with narcolepsy. This chain connects TRBV5-5 to TRBJ2-7; TRBD2 matches 11 bases. Sequencing was performed on CD45RA- memory CD4+ T cells from PBMCs. CDR3 DNA: TGTGCCAGCAGCGGAAGACTAACTAGCGGGAGAGGCGAGCAGTACTTC. Protein sequence: CASSGRLTSGRGEQYF. Variable domain in full (rest from reference TRBV5-5 and TRBJ2-7): DAGVTQSPTHLIKTRGQQVTLRCSPISGHKSVSWYQQVLGQGPQFIFQYYEKEERGRGNFPDRFSARQFPNYSSELNVNALLLGDSALYLCASSGRLTSGRGEQYFGPGTRLTVT.